This TCR beta chain was identified in a study of blood T cells in healthy people across ages. Study results and caveats: Roughly linearly, TCR beta diversity per million T cells fell as age increased.

The ends lost 5 bases at V and 7 bases at J; junction bases unmatched: 15. CDR1 is MNHEY, CDR2 SVGEGT, per germline. The CDR3 is made up of 16 amino acids. Primed by a sample-barcoded 5' primer and a J-beta primer mix, a second PCR proceeded for roughly 6 to 12 cycles. One entry per CDR3 protein, called by TCRdb with MiXCR from the 5' RACE reads. The repertoire has about 1.1 million distinct CDR3 sequences, more than 30% of them found once; the top ten carry around 13%. About this clonotype itself: Its matching antigen is unknown.

This receptor was identified in a man between 18 and 35 years old in good health. The chain recombines TRBV6-2 or TRBV6-3 with TRBJ2-7; 9 bases are a match to TRBD2. The sequencing sample was made of blood. For the CDR3, the DNA is TGTGCCAGCAGTCCTTGGACTAGCGCTGCCTACAATGAGCAGTACTTC. Residues: CASSPWTSAAYNEQYF.